This is a list of T cell receptor beta chains from one sample in a study of blood T cells in healthy people across ages. Each CDR3 protein gets one entry after TCRdb re-called the 5' RACE reads with MiXCR. Seen here are 650,000 to 800,000 distinct CDR3 sequences, approximately 44% observed once, and the top ten hold approximately 19%. Sequencing input: blood. All receptors come from a man in his 60s in good health. The CDR3 runs from the conserved cysteine through the conserved F or W. The D gene is left open where the match is weak. The size of a clone is reported for some rows only, either as once, few or many, or as a class for expanded clones.

CDR3nt: TGCGCCAGCAGCCCTCTAAGTAACTCCTACAATGAGCAGTTCTTC
CDR3aa: CASSPLSNSYNEQFF
d_gene: NA
abundance: NA
j_gene: TRBJ2-1
v_gene: TRBV4-3

CDR3nt: TGTGCCAGCAGCCAAGTGGGTCGGGGAAGAGGACCCCTCCACTTT
CDR3aa: CASSQVGRGRGPLHF
d_gene: NA
abundance: few
j_gene: TRBJ1-6
v_gene: TRBV14

CDR3nt: TGTGCCAGCAGGACAGGGGCAACGCAGTATTTT
CDR3aa: CASRTGATQYF
d_gene: TRBD1
abundance: NA
j_gene: TRBJ2-3
v_gene: TRBV12-3/TRBV12-4

CDR3nt: TGTGCCAGCAGTGAAACCGGGCCGTCCCCCTATAATTCACCCCTCCACTTT
CDR3aa: CASSETGPSPYNSPLHF
d_gene: NA
abundance: NA
j_gene: TRBJ1-6
v_gene: TRBV6-1

CDR3nt: TGTGCCAGCAGCCAATCCCTAGTGACAGATACGCAGTATTTT
CDR3aa: CASSQSLVTDTQYF
d_gene: NA
abundance: few
j_gene: TRBJ2-3
v_gene: TRBV3-1

CDR3nt: TGTGCCAGCAGCCAAGAACAGCGACTGTTGAGCACAGATACGCAGTATTTT
CDR3aa: CASSQEQRLLSTDTQYF
d_gene: NA
abundance: NA
j_gene: TRBJ2-3
v_gene: TRBV3-1

CDR3nt: TGCGCCAGCAGCCAAGAGGGGAAGAGCACTGAAGCTTTCTTT
CDR3aa: CASSQEGKSTEAFF
d_gene: NA
abundance: NA
j_gene: TRBJ1-1
v_gene: TRBV4-1

CDR3nt: TGTGCCAGCTCACCTACAGGCACCAGCGACGAGCAGTACTTC
CDR3aa: CASSPTGTSDEQYF
d_gene: NA
abundance: NA
j_gene: TRBJ2-7
v_gene: TRBV18

CDR3nt: TGTGCCAGCAACATAGGACAGGGAGGCGGCTACACCTTC
CDR3aa: CASNIGQGGGYTF
d_gene: TRBD1
abundance: NA
j_gene: TRBJ1-2
v_gene: TRBV6-6

CDR3nt: TGTGCCAGCAGTTATGACGGCGGGGCACGAGATGAAAAACTGTTTTTT
CDR3aa: CASSYDGGARDEKLFF
d_gene: NA
abundance: few
j_gene: TRBJ1-4
v_gene: TRBV6-2/TRBV6-3

CDR3nt: TGCAGTGCTAGAGATCGGCTTTATACGCAGTATTTT
CDR3aa: CSARDRLYTQYF
d_gene: NA
abundance: NA
j_gene: TRBJ2-3
v_gene: TRBV20-1

CDR3nt: TGCGCCAGCAGCTCAGGTTACGACAGACAAGAGACCCAGTACTTC
CDR3aa: CASSSGYDRQETQYF
d_gene: NA
abundance: NA
j_gene: TRBJ2-5
v_gene: TRBV5-1

CDR3nt: TGTGCCAGCAGCCCAGACAGGGGACTTAGGGAGACCCAGTACTTC
CDR3aa: CASSPDRGLRETQYF
d_gene: TRBD1
abundance: few
j_gene: TRBJ2-5
v_gene: TRBV7-8

CDR3nt: TGTGCCAGCAGTTACGGGACAGGGATGAACACTGAAGCTTTCTTT
CDR3aa: CASSYGTGMNTEAFF
d_gene: TRBD1
abundance: NA
j_gene: TRBJ1-1
v_gene: TRBV6-6

CDR3nt: TGCGCCAGCAGCCAAGACCGGGACAGAGTTGTGGATGAGCAGTTCTTC
CDR3aa: CASSQDRDRVVDEQFF
d_gene: TRBD1
abundance: NA
j_gene: TRBJ2-1
v_gene: TRBV4-3

CDR3nt: TGTGCCAGCAGCCGACTAGCTCAGGGGGGGGCCAAAAACATTCAGTACTTC
CDR3aa: CASSRLAQGGAKNIQYF
d_gene: NA
abundance: NA
j_gene: TRBJ2-4
v_gene: TRBV12-3/TRBV12-4

CDR3nt: TGTGCCAGCAGCCAAAATCGGGGCGGGGTCTCCGAGCAGTACTTC
CDR3aa: CASSQNRGGVSEQYF
d_gene: NA
abundance: NA
j_gene: TRBJ2-7
v_gene: TRBV7-2

CDR3nt: TGCGCCAGCAGCCAGATAGGACAGGGGACCTACGAGCAGTACTTC
CDR3aa: CASSQIGQGTYEQYF
d_gene: TRBD1
abundance: NA
j_gene: TRBJ2-7
v_gene: TRBV4-3

CDR3nt: TGTGCCAGCAGCGAGACAGAGGAACCGTTTTTT
CDR3aa: CASSETEEPFF
d_gene: NA
abundance: NA
j_gene: TRBJ1-4
v_gene: TRBV2

CDR3nt: TGTGCCAGCAGCTTAGGTTACGGCCCAGATACGCAGTATTTT
CDR3aa: CASSLGYGPDTQYF
d_gene: NA
abundance: few
j_gene: TRBJ2-3
v_gene: TRBV7-2

CDR3nt: TGCGCCAGCAGCCAAGGAGGGTTGGACAGGGTTCCCTATGAGCAGTTCTTC
CDR3aa: CASSQGGLDRVPYEQFF
d_gene: TRBD1
abundance: few
j_gene: TRBJ2-1
v_gene: TRBV4-3

CDR3nt: TGTGCCAGTAGACAGGACTTTATGAACACTGAAGCTTTCTTT
CDR3aa: CASRQDFMNTEAFF
d_gene: NA
abundance: NA
j_gene: TRBJ1-1
v_gene: TRBV3-1

CDR3nt: TGTGCCAGCAGTGAGATGCCCGCCGGACTAGCGATCTACGAGCAGTACTTC
CDR3aa: CASSEMPAGLAIYEQYF
d_gene: TRBD2
abundance: NA
j_gene: TRBJ2-7
v_gene: TRBV6-1

CDR3nt: TGTGCCAGCAGAAGACCGGGACTAGAGGGCGAGCGGTACTTC
CDR3aa: CASRRPGLEGERYF
d_gene: TRBD2
abundance: NA
j_gene: TRBJ2-5
v_gene: TRBV27

CDR3nt: TGTGCCACCAGTGATTTGCAGTCTCCCACGGGCAGGGGTAGCGAGCAGTACTTC
CDR3aa: CATSDLQSPTGRGSEQYF
d_gene: NA
abundance: NA
j_gene: TRBJ2-7
v_gene: TRBV24-1

CDR3nt: TGTGCCAGCAGCATCGGACCCCACACAGATACGCAGTATTTT
CDR3aa: CASSIGPHTDTQYF
d_gene: NA
abundance: few
j_gene: TRBJ2-3
v_gene: TRBV6-4

CDR3nt: TGTGCCAGTCAAAAAAGGGGAGACAATGAGCAGTACTTC
CDR3aa: CASQKRGDNEQYF
d_gene: NA
abundance: NA
j_gene: TRBJ2-7
v_gene: TRBV27

CDR3nt: TGTGCCAGCAGCCAAAACAGGAACCACGAGCAGTTCTTC
CDR3aa: CASSQNRNHEQFF
d_gene: NA
abundance: NA
j_gene: TRBJ2-1
v_gene: TRBV12-3/TRBV12-4

CDR3nt: TGTGCCAGCAGCCCCGGGACAGGGCAGCGGGAGCAGTACTTC
CDR3aa: CASSPGTGQREQYF
d_gene: TRBD1
abundance: few
j_gene: TRBJ2-7
v_gene: TRBV3-1

CDR3nt: TGTGCCAGCAGAAATCCAGGGAGCCCGGAAGCTTTCTTT
CDR3aa: CASRNPGSPEAFF
d_gene: NA
abundance: few
j_gene: TRBJ1-1
v_gene: TRBV7-2

CDR3nt: TGTGCCAGCAGTCGAACGACAGGGCTCAACGAGCAGTACTTC
CDR3aa: CASSRTTGLNEQYF
d_gene: TRBD1
abundance: many
j_gene: TRBJ2-7
v_gene: TRBV27

CDR3nt: TGTGCCAGCAGCTTGGAAGTGGCGGTCTACACCTTC
CDR3aa: CASSLEVAVYTF
d_gene: NA
abundance: NA
j_gene: TRBJ1-2
v_gene: TRBV7-9

CDR3nt: TGTGCCAGCAGTCTTGGCGCGGGGGACGAGCAGTACTTC
CDR3aa: CASSLGAGDEQYF
d_gene: TRBD2
abundance: NA
j_gene: TRBJ2-7
v_gene: TRBV7-9

CDR3nt: TGCAGCGTAGAAGGGGGGTCCAGGGGACCCCAACGGTACAATGAGCAGTACTTC
CDR3aa: CSVEGGSRGPQRYNEQYF
d_gene: NA
abundance: NA
j_gene: TRBJ2-5
v_gene: TRBV29-1

CDR3nt: TGTGCCAGCAGCTGGGACGATGTGAACACTGAAGCTTTCTTT
CDR3aa: CASSWDDVNTEAFF
d_gene: NA
abundance: few
j_gene: TRBJ1-1
v_gene: TRBV7-9

CDR3nt: TGTGCCAGCAGCTCGGGACAGGGCGAAGGCGACAATGAGCAGTTCTTC
CDR3aa: CASSSGQGEGDNEQFF
d_gene: TRBD1
abundance: few
j_gene: TRBJ2-1
v_gene: TRBV11-3

CDR3nt: TGCGCCAGCAGCCAAGCGATAGACAGGGGGCATTCACCCCTCCACTTT
CDR3aa: CASSQAIDRGHSPLHF
d_gene: TRBD1
abundance: few
j_gene: TRBJ1-6
v_gene: TRBV4-3

CDR3nt: TGTGCCAGCAGCCAAAAGCCTAGCTTGGGACTAGCGGGCCCCCAAGAGACCCAGTACTTC
CDR3aa: CASSQKPSLGLAGPQETQYF
d_gene: TRBD2
abundance: NA
j_gene: TRBJ2-5
v_gene: TRBV3-1

CDR3nt: TGTGCCACCAGCAGAGGAGGTGGTCAAGAGACCCAGTACTTC
CDR3aa: CATSRGGGQETQYF
d_gene: NA
abundance: few
j_gene: TRBJ2-5
v_gene: TRBV15

CDR3nt: TGTGCCAGCAGTGAACCGGGACTAAACCAACATTCGGAGTTCTTC
CDR3aa: CASSEPGLNQHSEFF
d_gene: TRBD2
abundance: many
j_gene: TRBJ2-1
v_gene: TRBV6-1

CDR3nt: TGCAGTGCTAGCCTAGGCGGAGATACGCAGTATTTT
CDR3aa: CSASLGGDTQYF
d_gene: NA
abundance: many
j_gene: TRBJ2-3
v_gene: TRBV20-1

CDR3nt: TGTGCCGGGGGGACCCCTCAGTACATTCAGTACTTC
CDR3aa: CAGGTPQYIQYF
d_gene: NA
abundance: NA
j_gene: TRBJ2-4
v_gene: TRBV7-2

CDR3nt: TGTACCAGCTTAAGCCCCGGTCTCTCCTACGAGCAGTACTTC
CDR3aa: CTSLSPGLSYEQYF
d_gene: NA
abundance: NA
j_gene: TRBJ2-7
v_gene: TRBV25-1

CDR3nt: TGTACCAGCAGCCAGGAGCCAAGGATCTACGAGCAGTACTTC
CDR3aa: CTSSQEPRIYEQYF
d_gene: NA
abundance: NA
j_gene: TRBJ2-7
v_gene: TRBV3-1